Shown below are 8 T cell receptor beta chains from a single sample sequenced in a study of blood T cell repertoires in COVID-19. Clones were sequenced by immunoSEQ multiplex PCR, and TCRdb holds only the in-frame ones, with some missing. The data contain about 350,000 clones, 85% to 90% of them singletons. What was sequenced was PBMCs or T cells enriched from blood (not recorded which). Receptors were obtained from a woman aged 25 to 45 who had been exposed to COVID-19.

The chain is built from TRBV9 and TRBJ2-3; 9 positions match TRBD2. With V trimmed by 4 bases and J by 3 bases, 6 bases remained unmatched. CDR3 size: 15 residues. Germline-derived CDR1 and CDR2 are SGDLS and YYNGEE. The CDR3 DNA is TGTGCCAGCAGCCCCCGGACTAGCGTTACAGATACGCAGTATTTT. Residues: CASSPRTSVTDTQYF.

Written as DNA, the CDR3 is TGTGCCAGCAGCTTCGGGGGGAGAGGGGGCACCGGGGAGCTGTTTTTT. It is translated as CASSFGGRGGTGELFF. V gene TRBV5-4 combines with J gene TRBJ2-2, with a weak D call TRBD2 (7 bases). CDR3 length equals 16 residues. V was shortened by 2 bases and J by 4 bases, with 15 bases between the two germline ends. Germline V gene sequence: CDR1 SGHNT, CDR2 YYREEE (reference sequence).

The chain carries TRBV28 and TRBJ1-4; 8 bases are a match to TRBD1. Germline-derived CDR1 and CDR2 are MDHEN and SYDVKM. This CDR3 comprises 15 residues. The J segment lost 6 bases and the V segment lost 5 bases, leaving 8 bases of the junction unmatched. CDR3 in DNA: TGTGCCAGCAGTCCGACAGGGGTTGCGTATGAAAAACTGTTTTTT. It encodes CASSPTGVAYEKLFF.

V gene TRBV5-1 combines with J gene TRBJ2-2; TRBD1 agrees at 12 bases. From germline, CDR1 is SGHRS and CDR2 YFSETQ. The J segment lost 7 bases and the V segment lost 2 bases, leaving 9 bases of the junction unmatched. CDR3 size: 17 residues. CDR3 residues: CASSFPGTGGWSGELFF. The CDR3 DNA sequence: TGCGCCAGCAGCTTTCCCGGGACAGGGGGCTGGAGCGGGGAGCTGTTTTTT.

In its sample, this clone was seen once. The chain employs TRBV11-1 and TRBJ2-1; TRBD2 aligns across 9 bases. This CDR3 region has 16 residues. V trimming: 0 bases; J trimming: 5 bases; junction bases outside the gene matches: 5. Germline loops: CDR1 SGHAT, CDR2 FQDESV (reference sequence). In DNA form, the CDR3 reads TGTGCCAGCAGCTTAGCGCGACTAGCGGTCCACAATGAGCAGTTCTTC. Encoded protein: CASSLARLAVHNEQFF.

This chain joins TRBV10-1 and TRBJ2-1; 10 bases match TRBD2. J gave up 5 bases and V 5 bases, and 12 bases lay outside the gene matches. CDR1 is WNHNN and CDR2 is SYGVQD in the germline V gene (reference sequence). This CDR3 contains 17 residues. The CDR3 bases are TGCGCCAGCAGTACCGGGGGGGGGACTAGCGCCGACAATGAGCAGTTCTTC. Translating it yields CASSTGGGTSADNEQFF.

This clone was counted only a few times. The chain employs TRBV24-1 and TRBJ1-2; D gene unclear. The CDR3 contains 14 residues. Germline CDR1 KGHDR, CDR2 SFDVKD. Trimming cost V 3 bases and J 0 bases, with 7 bases left between them. The CDR3 DNA reads as TGTGCCACCAGTGATGGCGAGGCTAACTATGGCTACACCTTC. Translation gives CATSDGEANYGYTF.

This rearrangement joins TRBV24-1 to TRBJ2-3; 7 nucleotides line up with TRBD1. The CDR3 totals 15 residues. V was clipped by 6 bases and J by 1 base; unmatched bases: 6. In germline, CDR1 is KGHDR, CDR2 SFDVKD. The chain's CDR3 is CATSHTGTGTDTQYF. The CDR3 DNA is TGTGCCACCAGTCATACTGGGACAGGCACAGATACGCAGTATTTT.